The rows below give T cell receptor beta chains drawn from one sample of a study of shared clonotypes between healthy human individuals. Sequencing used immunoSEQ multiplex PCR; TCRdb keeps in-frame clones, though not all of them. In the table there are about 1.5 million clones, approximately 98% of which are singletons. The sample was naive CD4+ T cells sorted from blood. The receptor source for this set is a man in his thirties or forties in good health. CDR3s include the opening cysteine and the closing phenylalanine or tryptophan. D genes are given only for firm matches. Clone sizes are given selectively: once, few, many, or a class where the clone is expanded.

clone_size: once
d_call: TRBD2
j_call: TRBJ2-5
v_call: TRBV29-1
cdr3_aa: CSSFAGAVETQYF
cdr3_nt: TGCAGCTCTTTTGCGGGAGCGGTGGAGACCCAGTACTTC

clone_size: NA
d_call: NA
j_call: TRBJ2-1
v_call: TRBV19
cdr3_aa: CASSITGEGNNEQFF
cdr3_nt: TGTGCCAGTAGTATCACAGGGGAGGGTAACAATGAGCAGTTCTTC

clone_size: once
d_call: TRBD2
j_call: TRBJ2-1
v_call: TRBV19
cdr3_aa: CASSPSGSGYNEQFF
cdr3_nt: TGTGCCAGTAGCCCTAGCGGGAGTGGGTACAATGAGCAGTTCTTC

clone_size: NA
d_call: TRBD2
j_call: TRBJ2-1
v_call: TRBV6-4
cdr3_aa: CASSGLAGGGEQFF
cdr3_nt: TGTGCCAGCAGTGGACTAGCGGGAGGCGGTGAGCAGTTCTTC

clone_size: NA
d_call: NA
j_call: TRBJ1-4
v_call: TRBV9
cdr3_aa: CASSVGEGIGKLFF
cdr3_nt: TGTGCCAGCAGCGTCGGCGAGGGGATCGGAAAACTGTTTTTT

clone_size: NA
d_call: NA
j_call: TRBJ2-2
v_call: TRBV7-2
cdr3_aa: CASSLALGNTGELFF
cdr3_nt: TGTGCCAGCAGCTTAGCGCTTGGGAACACCGGGGAGCTGTTTTTT

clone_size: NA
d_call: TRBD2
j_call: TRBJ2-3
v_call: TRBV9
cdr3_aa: CASSVLAGGPLDTQYF
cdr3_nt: TGTGCCAGCAGCGTTCTAGCGGGAGGGCCTTTGGATACGCAGTATTTT

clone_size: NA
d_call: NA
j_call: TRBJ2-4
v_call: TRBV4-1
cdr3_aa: CASSPGRAAGLAKNIQYF
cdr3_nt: TGCGCCAGCAGCCCCGGAAGGGCGGCAGGACTAGCCAAAAACATTCAGTACTTC

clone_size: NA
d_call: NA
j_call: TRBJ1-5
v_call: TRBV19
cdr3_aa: CASSIRTVSGQPQHF
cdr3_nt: TGTGCCAGTAGTATAAGGACAGTCTCCGGTCAGCCCCAGCATTTT

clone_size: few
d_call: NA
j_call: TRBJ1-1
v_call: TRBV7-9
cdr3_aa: CASSAIQGEAFF
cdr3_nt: TGTGCCAGCAGCGCAATACAGGGTGAAGCTTTCTTT

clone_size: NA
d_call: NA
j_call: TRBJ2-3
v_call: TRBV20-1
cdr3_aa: CSATVDTQYF
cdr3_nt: TGCAGTGCAACCGTAGATACGCAGTATTTT

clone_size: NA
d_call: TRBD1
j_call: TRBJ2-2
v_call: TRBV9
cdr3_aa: CASSVQVGTGHIGTGELFF
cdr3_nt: TGTGCCAGCAGCGTTCAGGTCGGGACAGGGCATATCGGCACCGGGGAGCTGTTTTTT

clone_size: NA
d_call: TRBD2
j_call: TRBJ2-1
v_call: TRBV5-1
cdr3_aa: CASSLSGGLSYNEQFF
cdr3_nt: TGCGCCAGCAGCTTGTCCGGGGGACTATCATACAATGAGCAGTTCTTC

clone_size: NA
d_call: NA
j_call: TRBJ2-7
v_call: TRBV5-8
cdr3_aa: CASSLSQGYEQYF
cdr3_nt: TGTGCCAGCAGCTTGTCCCAGGGCTACGAGCAGTACTTC

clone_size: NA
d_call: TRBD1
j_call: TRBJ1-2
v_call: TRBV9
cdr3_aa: CASSSTGDFGGYTF
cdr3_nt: TGTGCCAGCAGCTCTACAGGGGACTTTGGTGGCTACACCTTC

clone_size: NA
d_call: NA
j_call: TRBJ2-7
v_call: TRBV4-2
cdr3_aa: CASSQDDWGRDYEQYF
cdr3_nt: TGTGCCAGCAGCCAAGATGATTGGGGCAGGGACTACGAGCAGTACTTC

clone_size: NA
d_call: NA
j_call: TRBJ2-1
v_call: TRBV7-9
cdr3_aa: CASSSLAPSYNEQFF
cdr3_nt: TGTGCCAGCAGCTCTCTAGCGCCCTCCTACAATGAGCAGTTCTTC

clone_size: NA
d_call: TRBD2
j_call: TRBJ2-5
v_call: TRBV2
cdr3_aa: CASSEVGLAPQYF
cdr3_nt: TGTGCCAGCAGTGAGGTGGGACTAGCGCCGCAGTACTTC

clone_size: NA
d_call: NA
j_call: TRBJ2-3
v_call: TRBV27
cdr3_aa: CASSRRFGVTDTQYF
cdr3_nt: TGTGCCAGCAGCCGGCGATTCGGGGTCACAGATACGCAGTATTTT

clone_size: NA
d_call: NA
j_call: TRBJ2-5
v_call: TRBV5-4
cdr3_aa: CASSRSSGGGETQYF
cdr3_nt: TGTGCCAGCAGCAGGTCTAGCGGAGGGGGTGAGACCCAGTACTTC

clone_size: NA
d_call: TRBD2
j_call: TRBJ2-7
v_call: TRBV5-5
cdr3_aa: CASSPYLLVAGVYEQYF
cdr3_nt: TGTGCCAGCAGCCCCTACCTTTTGGTAGCGGGAGTCTACGAGCAGTACTTC

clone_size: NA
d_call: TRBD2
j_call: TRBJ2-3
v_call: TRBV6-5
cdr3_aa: CASTQLAGGTDTQYF
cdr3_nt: TGTGCCAGCACCCAACTAGCGGGAGGAACAGATACGCAGTATTTT

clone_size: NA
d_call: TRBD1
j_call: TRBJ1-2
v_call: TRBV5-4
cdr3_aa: CASSSQGANGYTF
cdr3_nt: TGTGCCAGCAGCTCACAGGGGGCGAATGGCTACACCTTC

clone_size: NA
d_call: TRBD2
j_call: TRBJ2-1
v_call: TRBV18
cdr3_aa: CASSPPGSGGYNEQFF
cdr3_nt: TGTGCCAGCTCACCACCCGGTAGCGGGGGATACAATGAGCAGTTCTTC

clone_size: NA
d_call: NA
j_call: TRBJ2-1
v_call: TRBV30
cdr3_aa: CAWSSEVGSYNEQFF
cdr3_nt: TGTGCCTGGAGCTCTGAGGTGGGCTCCTACAATGAGCAGTTCTTC